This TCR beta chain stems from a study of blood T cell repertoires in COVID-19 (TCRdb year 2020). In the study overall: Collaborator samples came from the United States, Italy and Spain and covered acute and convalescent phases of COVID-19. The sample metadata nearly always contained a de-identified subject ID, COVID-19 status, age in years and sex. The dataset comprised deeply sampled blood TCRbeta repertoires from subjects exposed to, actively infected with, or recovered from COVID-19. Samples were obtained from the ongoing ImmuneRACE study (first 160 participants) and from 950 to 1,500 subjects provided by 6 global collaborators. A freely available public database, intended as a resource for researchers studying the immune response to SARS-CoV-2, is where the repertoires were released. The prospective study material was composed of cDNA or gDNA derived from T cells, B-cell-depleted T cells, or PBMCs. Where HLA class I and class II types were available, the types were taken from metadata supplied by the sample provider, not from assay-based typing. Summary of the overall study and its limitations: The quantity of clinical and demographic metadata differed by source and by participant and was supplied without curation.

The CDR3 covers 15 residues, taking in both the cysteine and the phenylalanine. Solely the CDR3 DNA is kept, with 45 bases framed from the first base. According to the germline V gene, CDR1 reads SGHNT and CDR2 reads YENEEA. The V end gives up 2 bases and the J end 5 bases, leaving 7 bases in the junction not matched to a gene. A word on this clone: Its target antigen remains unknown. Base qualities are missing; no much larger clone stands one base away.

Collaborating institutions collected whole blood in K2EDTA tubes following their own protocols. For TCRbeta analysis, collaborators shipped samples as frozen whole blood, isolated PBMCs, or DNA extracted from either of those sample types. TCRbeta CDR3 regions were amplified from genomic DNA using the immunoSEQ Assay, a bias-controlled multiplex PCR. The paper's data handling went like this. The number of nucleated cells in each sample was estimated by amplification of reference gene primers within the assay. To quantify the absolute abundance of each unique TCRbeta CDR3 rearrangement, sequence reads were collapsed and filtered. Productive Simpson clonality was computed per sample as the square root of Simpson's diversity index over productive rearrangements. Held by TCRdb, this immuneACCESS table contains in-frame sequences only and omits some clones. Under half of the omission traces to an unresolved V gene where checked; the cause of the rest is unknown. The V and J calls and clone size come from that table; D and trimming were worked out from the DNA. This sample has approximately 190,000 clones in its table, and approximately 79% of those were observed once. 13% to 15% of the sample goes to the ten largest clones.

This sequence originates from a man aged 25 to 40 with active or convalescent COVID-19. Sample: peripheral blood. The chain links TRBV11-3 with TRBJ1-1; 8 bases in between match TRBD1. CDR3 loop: CASSLTARGRTEAFF. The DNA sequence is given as TGTGCCAGCAGCTTAACCGCCAGGGGGCGGACTGAAGCTTTCTTT.